Below are 13 T cell receptor beta chains sequenced from a single sample in a study of human T cells and chemical hapten exposure. Each CDR3 protein gets one entry after TCRdb re-called the RACE reads with MiXCR. The sample records under 95,000 distinct CDR3 sequences, around 9% being singletons. Time point given: healthy volunteer bleed at 2 weeks. The total RNA was obtained from whole blood that was not fractionated. Sequenced: whole blood. The receptors shown here come from a female donor in good health. Some clones in this sample may be carry-over from other donors' samples.

This clonotype showed up just a few times. The chain employs TRBV14 and TRBJ2-3; D is unresolved. The CDR3 totals 14 residues. The germline V gene encodes CDR1 SGHDN and CDR2 FVKESK. The V and J ends lost 1 base and 6 bases respectively, with 11 bases between them. CDR3 sequence (DNA): TGTGCCAGCAGCCAAGTCGGAGTTCAGGATACGCAGTATTTT. This sequence encodes CASSQVGVQDTQYF.

CDR3 sequence: CASSLGDREDEQYF. CDR3 sequence (DNA): TGCGCCAGCAGCTTGGGGGACAGGGAGGATGAGCAGTACTTC. The chain couples TRBV5-1 to TRBJ2-7, with 9 bases matching TRBD1. The germline CDR1 and CDR2 sequences are SGHRS and YFSETQ. The CDR3 runs to 14 residues. Germline trimming cut 0 bases from V and 7 bases from J; bases unmatched to any gene: 5.

J is TRBJ2-3 and V is TRBV6-6; 7 bases are a match to TRBD1. This CDR3 has 15 amino acids. V lost 6 bases and J lost 5; bases outside the gene matches: 11. Germline CDR1 reads MNHNY; CDR2 reads SVGAGI (reference sequence). The CDR3 DNA sequence: TGTGCCAGCAGCTCACCGACAGGGCGGGTAGATACGCAGTATTTT. Translation: CASSSPTGRVDTQYF.

This clonotype was seen ten or more times. The chain uses TRBV5-1 and TRBJ1-1; D is ambiguous. Germline V gene lookup returns CDR1 SGHRS and CDR2 YFSETQ. V was clipped by 4 bases and J by 0 bases, with 16 bases between them. CDR3 size: 16 residues. The CDR3 DNA reads as TGCGCCAGCAGCCCAGTCCATGCACTTGTGAACACTGAAGCTTTCTTT. It is translated as CASSPVHALVNTEAFF.

Only a few counts were recorded for this clonotype. The V and J genes are TRBV28 and TRBJ2-3; D possibly corresponds to TRBD1 (6 bases). The CDR3 consists of 14 residues. V shed 8 bases and J shed 1 base, with 13 bases lying between them. Germline CDR1 MDHEN, CDR2 SYDVKM. CDR3 in amino acids: CASFEGGGTDTQYF. CDR3 sequence (DNA): TGTGCCAGCTTTGAAGGGGGAGGCACAGATACGCAGTATTTT.

This clonotype turned up a few times. This rearrangement joins TRBV7-2 to TRBJ2-1; D gene ambiguous. With 10 bases removed from V and 6 bases from J, the gap between germline ends came to 25 bases. Germline V gene data show CDR1 as SGHTA and CDR2 as FQGNSA. The CDR3 length is 16 residues. The CDR3 DNA reads TGTGCCACCTCAGAACCCACCCTGCAATCCCTCAATGAGCAGTTCTTC. It codes for CATSEPTLQSLNEQFF.

Ten or more counts support this clonotype. J is TRBJ2-7 and V is TRBV2; D is ambiguous. V was shortened by 5 bases and J by 5 bases, with 22 bases between the two germline ends. This CDR3 has 16 amino acids. Germline CDR1 reads SNHLY; CDR2 reads FYNNEI. The CDR3 loop is CASSSRARVMPHEQYF. CDR3 DNA sequence: TGTGCCAGCAGTTCTAGGGCAAGGGTAATGCCCCACGAGCAGTACTTC. Looking up the rest from reference TRBV2 and TRBJ2-7 gives the full variable domain: EPEVTQTPSHQVTQMGQEVILRCVPISNHLYFYWYRQILGQKVEFLVSFYNNEISEKSEIFDDQFSVERPDGSNFTLKIRSTKLEDSAMYFCASSSRARVMPHEQYFGPGTRLTVT.

The chain is built from TRBV25-1 and TRBJ2-7; a possible D gene is TRBD2 (5 bases). Germline assignment: CDR1 MGHDK and CDR2 SYGVNS. CDR3 length: 15 amino acids. The V end lost 0 bases, the J end lost 2 bases, and 11 bases lay between the germline ends. The DNA for the CDR3 is TGTGCCAGCAGTGAATATAGCAGCGGACCCTACGAGCAGTACTTC. Translated, it gives CASSEYSSGPYEQYF.

J is TRBJ2-1 and V is TRBV7-2, with a possible D match to TRBD2 (6 bases). Trimming took 1 base from V and 2 from J, leaving 12 bases between them. The CDR3 contains 16 residues. Germline V gene sequence: CDR1 SGHTA, CDR2 FQGNSA. This CDR3 reads CASSLGLARAYNEQFF. CDR3 DNA: TGTGCCAGCAGCTTAGGGCTAGCGAGGGCCTACAATGAGCAGTTCTTC.

Remarks on this clonotype: One base away lies a much larger clone, so this may be a sequencing read error. CDR3 coding DNA: TGTGCCAGCAGCTTAGGGAATTCACCCCTCCACTTT. Protein: CASSLGNSPLHF. J is TRBJ1-6 and V is TRBV7-9, with D uncertain. CDR3 length: 12 amino acids. Germline-derived CDR1 and CDR2 are SEHNR and FQNEAQ (reference sequence). V lost 1 base, J lost 7 bases, and 2 bases lay in between.

In this sample, this clonotype turned up a few times. The chain uses TRBV6-5 and TRBJ2-7; TRBD2 matches 9 bases. The germline gives CDR1 MNHEY, CDR2 SVGAGI. With 6 bases clipped from V and 3 bases from J, the junction kept 12 bases outside the gene matches. The CDR3 length is 16 residues. CDR3 DNA sequence: TGTGCCAGCAGCCCTGGGGGAGCGGGAGGCCTCTACGAGCAGTACTTC. Protein sequence: CASSPGGAGGLYEQYF.

The chain combines TRBV30 with TRBJ1-5; D remains unclear. Germline V gives CDR1 GTSNPN, CDR2 SVGIG (reference sequence). CDR3 length equals 12 residues. V was shortened by 4 bases and J by 2 bases, with 6 bases between the two germline ends. This CDR3 is CAWTQGNQPQHF. The CDR3 DNA follows: TGTGCCTGGACCCAAGGCAATCAGCCCCAGCATTTT.

The chain employs TRBV6-5 and TRBJ1-1, with a weak D call TRBD1 (6 bases). V was shortened by 0 bases and J by 11 bases, with 10 bases between the two germline ends. Germline V gene lookup returns CDR1 MNHEY and CDR2 SVGAGI. This CDR3 has 12 amino acids. CDR3 protein: CASSYSSGVAFF. CDR3 nucleotide sequence: TGTGCCAGCAGTTACTCGTCAGGGGTCGCTTTCTTT.